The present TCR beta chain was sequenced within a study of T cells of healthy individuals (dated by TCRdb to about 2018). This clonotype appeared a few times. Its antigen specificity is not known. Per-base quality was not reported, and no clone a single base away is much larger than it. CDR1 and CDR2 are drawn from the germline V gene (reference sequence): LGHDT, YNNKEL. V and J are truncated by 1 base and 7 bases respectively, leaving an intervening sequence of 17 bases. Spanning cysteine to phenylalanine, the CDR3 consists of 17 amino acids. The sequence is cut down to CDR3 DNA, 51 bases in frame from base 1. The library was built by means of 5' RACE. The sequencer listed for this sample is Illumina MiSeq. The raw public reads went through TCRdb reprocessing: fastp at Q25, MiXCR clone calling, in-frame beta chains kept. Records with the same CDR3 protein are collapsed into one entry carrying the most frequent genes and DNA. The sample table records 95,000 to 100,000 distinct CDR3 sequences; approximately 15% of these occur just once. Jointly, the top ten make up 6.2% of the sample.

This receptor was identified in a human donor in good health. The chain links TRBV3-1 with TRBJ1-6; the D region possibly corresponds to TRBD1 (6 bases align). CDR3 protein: CASSQGRTGQFNSPLHF. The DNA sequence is TGTGCCAGCAGCCAAGGTAGAACCGGACAGTTCAATTCACCCCTCCACTTT. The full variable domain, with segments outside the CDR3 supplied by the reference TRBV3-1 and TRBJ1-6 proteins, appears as DTAVSQTPKYLVTQMGNDKSIKCEQNLGHDTMYWYKQDSKKFLKIMFSYNNKELIINETVPNRFSPKSPDKAHLNLHINSLELGDSAVYFCASSQGRTGQFNSPLHFGNGTRLTVT.